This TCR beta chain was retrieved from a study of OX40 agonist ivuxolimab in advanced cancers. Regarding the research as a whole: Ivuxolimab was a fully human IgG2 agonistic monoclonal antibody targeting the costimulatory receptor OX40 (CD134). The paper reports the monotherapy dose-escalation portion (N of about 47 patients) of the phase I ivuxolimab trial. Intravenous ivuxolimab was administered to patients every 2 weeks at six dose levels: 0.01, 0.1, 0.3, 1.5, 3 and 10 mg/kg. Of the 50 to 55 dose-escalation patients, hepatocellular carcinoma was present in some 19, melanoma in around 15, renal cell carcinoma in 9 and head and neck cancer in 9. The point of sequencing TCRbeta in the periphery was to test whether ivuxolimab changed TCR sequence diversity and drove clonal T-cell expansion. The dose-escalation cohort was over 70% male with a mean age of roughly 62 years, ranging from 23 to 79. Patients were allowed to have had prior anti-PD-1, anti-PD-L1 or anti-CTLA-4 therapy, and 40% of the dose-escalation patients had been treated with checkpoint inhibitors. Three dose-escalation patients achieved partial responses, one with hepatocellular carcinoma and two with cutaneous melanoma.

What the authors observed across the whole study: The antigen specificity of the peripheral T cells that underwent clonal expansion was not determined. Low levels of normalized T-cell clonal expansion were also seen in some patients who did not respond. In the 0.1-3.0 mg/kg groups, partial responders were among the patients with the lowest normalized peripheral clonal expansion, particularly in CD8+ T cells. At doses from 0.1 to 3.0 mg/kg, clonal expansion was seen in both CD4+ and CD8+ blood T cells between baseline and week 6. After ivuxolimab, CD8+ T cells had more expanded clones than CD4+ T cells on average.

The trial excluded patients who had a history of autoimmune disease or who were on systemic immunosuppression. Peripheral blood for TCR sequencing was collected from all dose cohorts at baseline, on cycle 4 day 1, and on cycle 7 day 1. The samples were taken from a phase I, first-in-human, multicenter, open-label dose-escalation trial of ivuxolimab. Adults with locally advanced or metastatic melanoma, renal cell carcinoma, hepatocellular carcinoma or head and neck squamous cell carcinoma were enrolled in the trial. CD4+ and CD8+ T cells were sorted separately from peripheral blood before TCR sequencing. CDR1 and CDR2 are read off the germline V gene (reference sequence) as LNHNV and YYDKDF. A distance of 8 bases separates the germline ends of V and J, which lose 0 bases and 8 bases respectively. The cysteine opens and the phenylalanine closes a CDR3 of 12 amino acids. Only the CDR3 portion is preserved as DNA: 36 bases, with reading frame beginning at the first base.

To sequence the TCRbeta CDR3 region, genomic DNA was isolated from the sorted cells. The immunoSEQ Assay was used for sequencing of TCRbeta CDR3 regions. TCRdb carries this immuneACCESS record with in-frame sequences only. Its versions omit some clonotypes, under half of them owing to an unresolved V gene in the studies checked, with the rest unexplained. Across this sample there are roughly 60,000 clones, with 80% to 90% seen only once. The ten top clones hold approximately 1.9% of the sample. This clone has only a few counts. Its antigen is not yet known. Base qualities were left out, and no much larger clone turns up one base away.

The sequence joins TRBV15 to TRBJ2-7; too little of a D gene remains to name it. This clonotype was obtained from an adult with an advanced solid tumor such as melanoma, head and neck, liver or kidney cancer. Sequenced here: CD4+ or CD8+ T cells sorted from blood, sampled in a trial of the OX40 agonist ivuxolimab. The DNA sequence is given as TGTGCCACCAGCAGAGATGGCGGACAGCAGTACTTC. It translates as CATSRDGGQQYF.